This T cell receptor beta chain derives from a study of blood T cell repertoires in COVID-19. At the level of the study: The United States, Italy and Spain provided the acute and convalescent COVID-19 samples.

In the original processing: The authors estimated nucleated cell counts from reference gene primer amplification. The method was immunoSEQ multiplex PCR; TCRdb's version includes in-frame clones alone and lacks a portion of them. V and J calls and clone size come straight from that table; D and trimming were deduced from the DNA. The sample contains about 250,000 clones, roughly 84% of which appear only once. Per germline, CDR1 LNHDA and CDR2 SQIVND (reference sequence). The CDR3 length is 15 residues. V gave up 5 bases and J gave up 5 bases; unmatched junction bases: 11. Cohort assignment relied on participant-reported clinical history.

What was sequenced was PBMCs or T cells enriched from blood (not recorded which). The receptor was isolated from a woman aged 45-59 years who had been exposed to COVID-19. The chain carries TRBV19 and TRBJ2-5; 7 nucleotides match TRBD1. This CDR3 is CASSLLGTERETQYF. In nucleotides, the CDR3 is TGTGCCAGTAGTTTACTCGGGACAGAGAGGGAGACCCAGTACTTC. The full variable domain, in which reference TRBV19 and TRBJ2-5 provide the parts outside the CDR3, is DGGITQSPKYLFRKEGQNVTLSCEQNLNHDAMYWYRQDPGQGLRLIYYSQIVNDFQKGDIAEGYSVSREKKESFPLTVTSAQKNPTAFYLCASSLLGTERETQYFGPGTRLLVL.